Listed below are T cell receptor beta chains from one sample, sequenced in a study of blood T cell repertoires in COVID-19. Profiling relied on immunoSEQ multiplex PCR, and the TCRdb table lists in-frame clones only, not all of them. The sample lists 70,000 to 85,000 clones, around 82% occurring once. Sequencing was performed on peripheral blood. These receptors all come from a man aged 80 or over with active or convalescent COVID-19. The CDR3 runs from the conserved cysteine through the conserved F or W. D genes are given only for firm matches. Clone size is not always given. Where it is, it says once, few, many or a class for expanded clones.

cdr3_aa	cdr3_nt	v_call	j_call	clone_size	d_call
CASSLSRGTDTQYF	TGCGCCAGCAGTTTAAGTCGGGGCACAGATACGCAGTATTTT	TRBV10-1	TRBJ2-3	.	.
CASSRRGNTGELFF	TGTGCCAGCAGTCGTAGGGGTAACACCGGGGAGCTGTTTTTT	TRBV11-2	TRBJ2-2	.	.
CASSFRLSGANVLTF	TGTGCCAGCAGTTTCCGGTTATCTGGGGCCAACGTCCTGACTTTC	TRBV28	TRBJ2-6	.	.
CATSKSSFTEAFF	TGTGCCACCAGCAAGAGCTCTTTCACTGAAGCTTTCTTT	TRBV15	TRBJ1-1	once	.
CASSDGTASYNEQFF	TGTGCCAGTAGTGACGGGACAGCCTCCTACAATGAGCAGTTCTTC	TRBV19	TRBJ2-1	.	TRBD1
CSVEVPSSYGYTF	TGCAGCGTTGAAGTTCCCAGTTCCTATGGCTACACCTTC	TRBV29-1	TRBJ1-2	.	.
CASSLERAGRGAEAFF	TGTGCCAGCAGCTTAGAAAGGGCAGGGCGGGGAGCTGAAGCTTTCTTT	TRBV13	TRBJ1-1	.	.
CASSLRPASGTEAFF	TGTGCCAGCAGCTTGAGGCCGGCTAGTGGGACTGAAGCTTTCTTT	TRBV7-6	TRBJ1-1	.	.
CASSESPGVGEQFF	TGTGCCAGCAGTGAATCCCCAGGGGTAGGCGAGCAGTTCTTC	TRBV6-1	TRBJ2-1	.	.
CASSFTGVTEAFF	TGCGCCAGCAGCTTTACGGGGGTCACTGAAGCTTTCTTT	TRBV5-1	TRBJ1-1	.	.
CASTSGVPYEQYF	TGTGCCAGCACCTCGGGGGTCCCCTACGAGCAGTACTTC	TRBV28	TRBJ2-7	.	.
CASSLREGGTMQETQYF	TGTGCCAGCAGCTTGAGGGAGGGAGGGACGATGCAAGAGACCCAGTACTTC	TRBV5-6	TRBJ2-5	.	TRBD2
CASSVLAGGPSGTGELFF	TGTGCCAGCAGCGTTCTAGCGGGGGGGCCCTCGGGCACCGGGGAGCTGTTTTTT	TRBV9	TRBJ2-2	.	TRBD2
CASSQESRVNEQFF	TGTGCCAGCAGCCAAGAGTCCAGGGTCAATGAGCAGTTCTTC	TRBV4-2	TRBJ2-1	few	.
CASSLGGAGANVLTF	TGTGCCAGCAGCCTAGGGGGCGCTGGGGCCAACGTCCTGACTTTC	TRBV6-5	TRBJ2-6	.	TRBD1
CASSWGGRNYEQYF	TGTGCCAGCAGTTGGGGGGGTAGAAACTACGAGCAGTACTTC	TRBV6-5	TRBJ2-7	.	TRBD2
CASSRTGVYNSPLHF	TGCGCCAGCAGCCGGACAGGGGTTTATAATTCACCCCTCCACTTT	TRBV23-1	TRBJ1-6	.	TRBD1
CASSRGQGAGEKLFF	TGTGCCAGCAGCCGTGGACAGGGGGCAGGTGAAAAACTGTTTTTT	TRBV28	TRBJ1-4	.	TRBD1
CASTTGIHQPQHF	TGTGCCAGTACGACAGGGATCCATCAGCCCCAGCATTTT	TRBV19	TRBJ1-5	.	TRBD1
CASSLTGTGNTGELFF	TGTGCCAGCAGCTTGACGGGGACAGGGAACACCGGGGAGCTGTTTTTT	TRBV5-4	TRBJ2-2	once	TRBD1
CATSRDLEYEQYF	TGTGCCACCAGCAGAGATCTGGAGTACGAGCAGTACTTC	TRBV15	TRBJ2-7	.	.
CASSLRGSSRGDQPQHF	TGTGCCAGCAGCTTACGTGGGAGCAGCCGTGGGGATCAGCCCCAGCATTTT	TRBV7-2	TRBJ1-5	.	.
CASSLGGRVGYNEQFF	TGCGCCAGCAGCTTGGGCGGCAGGGTGGGCTACAATGAGCAGTTCTTC	TRBV5-1	TRBJ2-1	.	.
CSPYPGEQFF	TGCAGTCCCTACCCGGGTGAGCAGTTCTTC	TRBV20-1	TRBJ2-1	.	.
CASSGRRGEKLFF	TGTGCCAGCAGCGGCCGACGGGGGGAAAAACTGTTTTTT	TRBV27	TRBJ1-4	.	.
CASSNSLAGEETQYF	TGTGCCAGCAGCAACTCACTAGCGGGGGAAGAGACCCAGTACTTC	TRBV2	TRBJ2-5	.	TRBD2
CASRLLNSGNTIYF	TGTGCCAGCAGGCTTCTAAATTCTGGAAACACCATATATTTT	TRBV28	TRBJ1-3	.	.
CASSRTTGTNQPQHF	TGTGCCAGCAGCCGCACGACAGGTACCAATCAGCCCCAGCATTTT	TRBV7-2	TRBJ1-5	.	.
CASDPGQSPYEQYF	TGTGCCAGTGATCCGGGACAAAGCCCCTACGAGCAGTACTTC	TRBV19	TRBJ2-7	.	.
CASSTLEGTEAFF	TGTGCCAGCAGCACACTAGAGGGCACTGAAGCTTTCTTT	TRBV5-5	TRBJ1-1	few	.
CASSQERDLYEQYF	TGCGCCAGCAGCCAAGAGCGGGACCTATACGAGCAGTACTTC	TRBV4-1	TRBJ2-7	.	.
CASSLTGGPETQYF	TGCGCCAGCAGCTTGACAGGGGGCCCCGAGACCCAGTACTTC	TRBV5-1	TRBJ2-5	.	TRBD1
CASSLGRSTDTQYF	TGTGCCAGCAGCTTAGGCAGGAGCACAGATACGCAGTATTTT	TRBV11-2	TRBJ2-3	.	.
CASSPLGQGSRETQYF	TGTGCCAGCAGCCCGCTAGGACAGGGGTCGCGGGAGACCCAGTACTTC	TRBV5-6	TRBJ2-5	.	TRBD1
CASSEGRDGYGYTF	TGTGCCAGCAGCGAAGGCAGGGATGGCTATGGCTACACCTTC	TRBV28	TRBJ1-2	.	.
CASSLDQCAQAPWSNQPQHF	TGTGCCAGCAGCTTAGATCAGTGTGCACAGGCCCCTTGGAGCAATCAGCCCCAGCATTTT	TRBV11-3	TRBJ1-5	.	.
CASSLETGEGQYTF	TGTGCCAGCAGCTTAGAAACTGGAGAGGGACAATACACCTTC	TRBV11-2	TRBJ1-2	few	.
CASSQDGASGGRDTQYF	TGCGCCAGCAGCCAAGATGGGGCTAGCGGGGGGCGAGATACGCAGTATTTT	TRBV4-1	TRBJ2-3	.	TRBD2
CASSPGARDSWNSPLHF	TGTGCCAGCAGCCCCGGGGCTCGGGACAGCTGGAATTCACCCCTCCACTTT	TRBV7-9	TRBJ1-6	.	TRBD1
CASSVGTGFRTDTQYF	TGTGCCAGCAGCGTCGGGACAGGGTTCCGCACAGATACGCAGTATTTT	TRBV9	TRBJ2-3	.	TRBD1
CASSLGLAGSYNEQFF	TGCGCCAGCAGTCTTGGACTAGCGGGGTCCTACAATGAGCAGTTCTTC	TRBV4-1	TRBJ2-1	few	TRBD2
CSVVSTVAYGYTF	TGCAGCGTTGTGTCTACAGTCGCCTATGGCTACACCTTC	TRBV29-1	TRBJ1-2	.	.
CASSFGQPRVRYTF	TGTGCCAGCAGCTTCGGACAGCCCCGCGTTCGCTACACCTTC	TRBV5-8	TRBJ1-2	.	.
CASSSKTGVDTQYF	TGTGCCAGCAGCTCCAAAACAGGGGTAGATACGCAGTATTTT	TRBV7-2	TRBJ2-3	few	TRBD1
CSVERQGINGYTF	TGCAGCGTTGAAAGACAGGGGATAAATGGCTACACCTTC	TRBV29-1	TRBJ1-2	.	TRBD1
CASSLKPGTGASNTEAFF	TGTGCCAGCAGCTTAAAGCCCGGGACAGGGGCTTCGAACACTGAAGCTTTCTTT	TRBV7-8	TRBJ1-1	.	TRBD1
CASSLDWSSGANVLTF	TGTGCCAGCAGCTTAGATTGGAGCTCTGGGGCCAACGTCCTGACTTTC	TRBV11-3	TRBJ2-6	.	.
CASSPGYGGDTQYF	TGCGCCAGCAGCCCCGGTTATGGGGGGGATACGCAGTATTTT	TRBV5-1	TRBJ2-3	.	.
CASSEAFRGRGTEAFF	TGTGCCAGCAGTGAAGCGTTCAGGGGGCGCGGGACTGAAGCTTTCTTT	TRBV6-1	TRBJ1-1	.	TRBD1
CASSLTALAKNIQYF	TGTGCCAGCAGCTTGACTGCCCTAGCCAAAAACATTCAGTACTTC	TRBV5-6	TRBJ2-4	.	.
CASSLRTGAETQYF	TGTGCCAGCTCACTTAGGACAGGGGCTGAGACCCAGTACTTC	TRBV18	TRBJ2-5	few	TRBD1
CASSQTGSRYGYTF	TGTGCCAGCAGCCAAACAGGGAGTCGCTATGGCTACACCTTC	TRBV3-1/TRBV3-2	TRBJ1-2	.	.
CASSLGNSLAGPDPLRGTQYF	TGTGCCAGCAGCTTAGGGAACTCGTTAGCGGGACCTGACCCCCTAAGGGGTACCCAGTACTTC	TRBV7-6	TRBJ2-5	.	TRBD2
CASSTGLAGIGDEQFF	TGTGCCAGCAGCACCGGACTAGCGGGTATTGGGGATGAGCAGTTCTTC	TRBV11-1	TRBJ2-1	.	TRBD2
CASSKSGTGGKAFF	TGTGCCAGCAGTAAATCCGGGACAGGGGGAAAAGCTTTCTTT	TRBV27	TRBJ1-1	.	TRBD1
CASSEQGTGEKLFF	TGTGCCAGCTCCGAACAGGGGACGGGAGAAAAACTGTTTTTT	TRBV18	TRBJ1-4	.	TRBD1
CASSGTRGWETQYF	TGTGCCAGCAGCGGGACTCGGGGTTGGGAGACCCAGTACTTC	TRBV2	TRBJ2-5	.	.
CASTTAGEDNYGYTF	TGTGCCAGCACCACCGCAGGGGAAGATAACTATGGCTACACCTTC	TRBV18	TRBJ1-2	once	.
CASSPRAGEPQHF	TGTGCCAGCAGCCCCCGAGCGGGGGAGCCCCAGCATTTT	TRBV27	TRBJ1-5	few	.
CASSLNLAGGETQYF	TGTGCCAGCAGTTTGAATCTAGCGGGGGGAGAGACCCAGTACTTC	TRBV5-6	TRBJ2-5	few	TRBD2